The clone carrying this TCR beta chain has only one observation. Its antigen is unknown. The authors amplified TCR beta CDR3 regions, and they did so from RNA transcripts for repertoire sequencing. RT-PCR with HTBI primers came first, then second-round multiplex PCR. TCRdb passed the multiplex PCR reads through MiXCR, listing each CDR3 protein once. This table holds around 1.1 million distinct CDR3 sequences, 35% to 45% found once. This entry belongs to a study of Graves' ophthalmopathy and Graves' hyperthyroidism. General study results and limits: Between ophthalmopathy and stable hyperthyroidism, a 13-signature model drew a separation with around 86% sensitivity and around 80% specificity.

This TCR was recovered from an adult man with Graves' hyperthyroidism. Sequenced input: peripheral blood or thyroid tissue (not recorded which).

The CDR3 loop is CATQSDRLNQPQHF. The CDR3 nucleotides read TGTGCCACCCAATCCGACAGACTCAATCAGCCCCAGCATTTT. The chain links TRBV10-3 to TRBJ1-5; possibly TRBD1 for D (5 bases). The V gene's germline CDR1 is ENHRY and CDR2 SYGVKD. V lost 10 bases and J lost 3, with 16 bases in between. This CDR3 contains 14 residues.